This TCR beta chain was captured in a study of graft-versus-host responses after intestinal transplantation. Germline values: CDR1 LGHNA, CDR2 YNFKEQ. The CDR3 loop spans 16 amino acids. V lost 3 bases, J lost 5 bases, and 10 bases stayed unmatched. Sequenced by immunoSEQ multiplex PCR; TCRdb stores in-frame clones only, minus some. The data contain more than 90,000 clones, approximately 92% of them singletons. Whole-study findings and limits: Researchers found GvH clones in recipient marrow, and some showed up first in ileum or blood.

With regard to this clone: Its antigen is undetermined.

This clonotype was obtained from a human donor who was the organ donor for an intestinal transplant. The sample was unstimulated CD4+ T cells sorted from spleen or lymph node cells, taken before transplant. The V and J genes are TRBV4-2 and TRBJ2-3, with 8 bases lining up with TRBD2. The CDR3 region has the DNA TGTGCCAGCAGCCAGGAGAAGGCGGGAGGTGAAGATACGCAGTATTTT. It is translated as CASSQEKAGGEDTQYF.